This T cell receptor (beta chain) was captured in a study of blood T cell repertoires in COVID-19. At the level of the study: The origin of the acute and convalescent COVID-19 samples was the United States, Italy and Spain.

This CDR3 contains 15 residues. The V and J ends lost 0 bases and 3 bases, in that order; junction bases with no gene match: 2. CDR1 and CDR2 (germline): LNHNV, YYDKDF (reference sequence). Method: immunoSEQ multiplex PCR; TCRdb's copy keeps in-frame clones and lacks some. The sample includes over 250,000 clones, 89% of them seen just once. The receptor's source is a woman aged 55 to 70 with acute or convalescent COVID-19. V usage is TRBV15 and J usage is TRBJ2-7; 10 bases are a match to TRBD2. The sequencing sample was made of peripheral blood. The CDR3 DNA is TGTGCCACCAGCAGAGATCCTAGCGGGAGCTACGAGCAGTACTTC. This gives the protein CATSRDPSGSYEQYF.